This T cell receptor (beta chain) was sequenced for a study of blood T cells in healthy people across ages. Every sample had a minimum of 6.5 million PBMCs isolated. This clonotype was picked up a small number of times. Its antigen is still unknown. The CDR3 extends over 12 amino acids. V lost 6 bases and J lost 7, with 15 bases in between. CDR1 and CDR2 (germline): SQVTM, ANQGSEA. Together with a sample-barcoded 5' primer, a J-beta primer mix was included in a second PCR lasting about 7 to 12 cycles. Each CDR3 protein is one row after TCRdb ran MiXCR on the 5' RACE reads. The top ten hold roughly 30% of the sample, which has about 680,000 distinct CDR3 sequences, 49% seen once. Study-level points and caveats: Getting older went along with TCR beta diversity per million T cells dropping roughly linearly. Long-lived donors exceeded aged donors in naive CD4+ cells and diversity.

This clonotype was sampled from a woman aged 55 to 70 in good health. The chain has TRBV29-1 and TRBJ2-5; no reliable D call. Sequencing was carried out using blood. CDR3 sequence: CSVVQFIGTQYF. The CDR3 region has the DNA TGCAGCGTCGTCCAGTTCATCGGGACCCAGTACTTC.